The 16 T cell receptor beta chains given below trace back to one sample, sequenced in a study of blood T cell repertoires in COVID-19. Data came from immunoSEQ multiplex PCR; TCRdb stores just in-frame clones and leaves some out. The sample lists about 250,000 clones, roughly 82% occurring once. Sequencing was done on a sample of peripheral blood. These TCRs come from a woman of 80 years or more with COVID-19, enrolled during active disease.

This clone has a handful of counts. V usage is TRBV5-1 and J usage is TRBJ1-4; D is possibly TRBD1 (5 bases). The V gene's germline CDR1 is SGHRS and CDR2 YFSETQ. This CDR3 comprises 14 residues. Deletions cut 4 bases from V and 6 bases from J, with 13 bases between. In DNA, the CDR3 is TGCGCCAGCAGCCCACGGGGGAGGGATGAAAAACTGTTTTTT. Encoded protein: CASSPRGRDEKLFF.

This sequence joins TRBV19 and TRBJ2-1, with TRBD1 matching 8 bases. CDR1 and CDR2 from the germline V gene are LNHDA and SQIVND (reference sequence). The junction had 5 bases not matched to a gene; V was cut back by 4 bases and J by 15 bases. The CDR3 is 11 amino acids. CDR3 residues: CASSKQGALFF. The CDR3 nucleotides are TGTGCCAGTAGTAAGCAGGGGGCTTTGTTCTTC.

This chain uses TRBV7-9 with TRBJ2-5; D is perhaps TRBD2 (5 bases). V was clipped by 2 bases and J by 0 bases, with 13 bases between them. This CDR3 is built from 16 residues. Per the germline V gene, CDR1 is SEHNR and CDR2 is FQNEAQ (reference sequence). For the CDR3, the DNA is TGTGCCAGCAGCTTAAATCTAGCCCCTTACCAAGAGACCCAGTACTTC. This gives the protein CASSLNLAPYQETQYF.

This clone was detected once. The chain joins TRBV7-2 to TRBJ1-4; 9 bases align to TRBD1. Germline CDR1 is SGHTA and CDR2 is FQGNSA. Unmatched junction bases numbered 1, after V lost 0 bases and J lost 5 bases. CDR3 length: 15 residues. The CDR3 loop is CASSLAGTGNEKLFF. Here the CDR3 DNA reads TGTGCCAGCAGCTTAGCTGGGACAGGGAATGAAAAACTGTTTTTT.

This clone was observed a handful of times. The rearrangement joins TRBV2 to TRBJ1-4; the D gene is possibly TRBD1 (6 bases). V lost 6 bases and J lost 5, with 7 bases in between. The germline gives CDR1 SNHLY, CDR2 FYNNEI. The CDR3 length is 12 residues. The CDR3 here is CASRGQNEKLFF. Written as DNA, the CDR3 is TGTGCCAGCAGAGGACAGAATGAAAAACTGTTTTTT. Supplemented by reference TRBV2 and TRBJ1-4, the full variable domain reads EPEVTQTPSHQVTQMGQEVILRCVPISNHLYFYWYRQILGQKVEFLVSFYNNEISEKSEIFDDQFSVERPDGSNFTLKIRSTKLEDSAMYFCASRGQNEKLFFGSGTQLSVL.

This clone appeared a single time. The chain uses TRBV2 and TRBJ2-7; D is possibly TRBD1 (5 bases). The length of the CDR3 is 12 residues. V dropped 7 bases and J dropped 7 bases, with 14 bases sitting between them. Germline CDR1 is SNHLY and CDR2 is FYNNEI. The CDR3 sequence is CASKGYFGEQYV. The CDR3 nucleotides are TGTGCCAGCAAGGGGTATTTCGGGGAGCAGTACGTC.

The CDR3 DNA reads as TGTGCCAGCAGCAAAGTCCAAAGCCGGACAGGGGAGAATCAGCCCCAGCATTTT. Encoded protein: CASSKVQSRTGENQPQHF. This sequence joins TRBV21-1 and TRBJ1-5; the DNA was not used to check the table's D call, TRBD1. TRBV21-1 is termed a pseudogene. The CDR3 is 18 amino acids.

Only one count was recorded for this clone. The DNA for the CDR3 is TGTGCCAGCAACCCGGGACAGGGTAATGAAAAACTGTTTTTT. Protein: CASNPGQGNEKLFF. The chain combines TRBV6-6 with TRBJ1-4; 9 nucleotides agree with TRBD1. With 7 bases clipped from V and 4 bases from J, the junction kept 4 bases outside the gene matches. The length of the CDR3 is 14 residues. Germline values: CDR1 MNHNY, CDR2 SVGAGI (reference sequence).

J is TRBJ2-7 and V is TRBV7-9, with TRBD1 matching over 8 bases. This CDR3 spans 12 amino acids. The V gene end was trimmed by 4 bases and the J gene end by 11 bases; junction bases not matched to a gene: 7. Germline-derived CDR1 and CDR2 are SEHNR and FQNEAQ (reference sequence). CDR3 sequence: CASSSAGTGKYV. The CDR3 coding sequence is TGTGCCAGCAGCTCGGCCGGGACAGGCAAGTACGTC.

The chain has TRBV7-3 and TRBJ2-5, with 7 bases aligning to TRBD1. Germline CDR1 reads SGHTA; CDR2 reads FQGTGA. This CDR3 region has 15 residues. V was pared by 5 bases and J by 4 bases, with 10 bases of the junction left unmatched. CDR3 nucleotide sequence: TGTGCCAGCAGCCCTACAGGGACAGTCATAGAGACCCAGTACTTC. Amino acids: CASSPTGTVIETQYF.

V gene TRBV6-5 combines with J gene TRBJ1-4; perhaps TRBD1 as D (5 bases). V was shortened by 7 bases and J by 0 bases, with 12 bases between the two germline ends. This CDR3 is built from 15 residues. Germline V gene sequence: CDR1 MNHEY, CDR2 SVGAGI. This CDR3 reads CASKGRTSTNEKLFF. CDR3 sequence (DNA): TGTGCCAGCAAGGGCAGGACATCAACTAATGAAAAACTGTTTTTT.

The rearrangement joins TRBV19 to TRBJ2-7; 7 bases line up with TRBD1. CDR1 is LNHDA, CDR2 SQIVND, per germline (reference sequence). With 6 bases clipped from V and 3 bases from J, the junction kept 5 bases outside the gene matches. The CDR3 has 13 amino acids. CDR3 region: CASSRQGIYEQYV. In DNA form, the CDR3 reads TGTGCCAGTAGCAGACAGGGAATCTACGAGCAGTACGTC.

The J gene is TRBJ1-6, the V gene TRBV9; 7 nucleotides align to TRBD1. The CDR3 consists of 14 residues. V trimming: 0 bases; J trimming: 9 bases; junction bases outside the gene matches: 3. Looked up from germline, CDR1 is SGDLS and CDR2 is YYNGEE. CDR3 in amino acids: CASSVAQGGSPLHF. The DNA for the CDR3 is TGTGCCAGCAGCGTAGCGCAGGGGGGTTCACCCCTCCACTTT.

This chain links TRBV18 with TRBJ2-3; 9 bases match TRBD2. CDR3 size: 17 residues. Germline V gene lookup returns CDR1 KGHSH and CDR2 LQKENI. With 2 bases clipped from V and 0 bases from J, the junction kept 6 bases outside the gene matches. The CDR3 DNA reads TGTGCCAGCTCACCAGAGTTAGCGGGGGCCAGCACAGATACGCAGTATTTT. As protein: CASSPELAGASTDTQYF. Filled out from reference TRBV18 and TRBJ2-3, the complete variable domain reads NAGVMQNPRHLVRRRGQEARLRCSPMKGHSHVYWYRQLPEEGLKFMVYLQKENIIDESGMPKERFSAEFPKEGPSILRIQQVVRGDSAAYFCASSPELAGASTDTQYFGPGTRLTVL.

Comment on this clone: At one end, the junction sequence differs from germline, possibly due to a read error. The rearrangement joins TRBV7-8 to TRBJ1-1; 8 nucleotides line up with TRBD1. CDR1 SGHVS and CDR2 FQNEAQ come from the germline V gene. CDR3 size: 12 residues. CDR3 DNA: TGCGCCAGCAGCCACTCGGACAGGGTGGCTTTCTTT. Translating it yields CASSHSDRVAFF.

The CDR3: CASSSRPGGRLAGYGYTF. CDR3 coding DNA: TGTGCCAGCAGTTCTAGGCCCGGGGGAAGGCTAGCCGGCTATGGCTACACCTTC. The chain recombines TRBV27 with TRBJ1-2, with D perhaps matching TRBD1 (5 bases). Germline lookup yields CDR1 MNHEY and CDR2 SMNVEV (reference sequence). The germline V and J ends were trimmed by 4 bases and 4 bases, with 25 bases remaining between them. The CDR3 spans 18 residues.